This TCR beta chain is from a study of cytomegalovirus exposure and HLA in healthy donors (dated 2017 in TCRdb). As for the study more broadly: A later analysis indicated that the 120 validation repertoires were generated on the platform also employed for the approximately 700 repertoires of the first cohort. To predict cytomegalovirus infection status, the study brought together high-throughput TCR immunosequencing, statistical association of individual TCRs with disease status, and machine learning. In addition to the first cohort of around 670 subjects, a separate validation cohort of about 120 different subjects was used. The aim of the study was to test whether cataloging public T cell receptors could identify signatures of past pathogen exposure. Broad study findings and their caveats: It was suggested by the authors that the approach could potentially be generalized to other disease states and immunological phenotypes. In both the original and validation cohorts, the classifier was reported to diagnose cytomegalovirus status with high specificity and sensitivity. A later analysis lacked HLA typing for the validation cohort, so it scored co-occurrence in that cohort across all 110 or so repertoires. In vitro tests confirmed that a few of the cytomegalovirus-associated TCR beta chains recognize cytomegalovirus antigens. A later analysis found that TCRs clustered in the first cohort also tended to co-occur in the roughly 120 validation repertoires, with 90% to 95% of cluster scores above 0. In the study, some 160 TCR beta chains were listed as associated with cytomegalovirus. Most TCR sequences were observed very rarely across donors, whereas some public TCRs were present in many individuals.

Separate from the approximately 700-subject first cohort, the validation cohort of roughly 120 subjects was the group to which the donors belonged. The library was built by means of the immunoSEQ multiplex PCR assay. Concerning the study's data processing: To diagnose cytomegalovirus status from the catalog of TCR beta chain sequences, a statistical classification framework was built. The table was pulled from immuneACCESS by TCRdb, which kept in-frame rearrangements only. Such tables lose some clones; where checked, under half of the loss comes from unresolved V genes, and the rest has no known cause. That table gives V, J and clone size, and the DNA gave D and trimming. This sample holds about 74,000 clones; around 95% were observed only once. The ten top clones hold 1.9% of the sample. The CDR3 has 15 amino acids, counting the end cysteine and phenylalanine. The sequence is cut down to CDR3 DNA, 45 bases in frame from base 1. The germline V gene specifies SGHTA as CDR1 and FQGNSA as CDR2. Deletion took 3 bases off V and 0 bases off J, with a span of 10 bases between the germline ends.

Points on this clone: What antigen it recognizes has not been identified. No base quality values were provided; no much bigger clone lies one nucleotide off.

The sequencing input was PBMCs. Recombination linked TRBV7-2 to TRBJ2-3; no D gene can be assigned with confidence. The sequence derives from a woman aged 18-35 years in good health and CMV-seropositive. At the DNA level, the sequence is TGTGCCAGCAGCTTGCTAGGCCGTAGCACAGATACGCAGTATTTT. This gives the protein CASSLLGRSTDTQYF.